This T cell receptor (beta chain) was recorded in a study of cytomegalovirus exposure and HLA in healthy donors (dated by TCRdb to about 2017). In terms of the full investigation: According to an earlier analysis of several hundred of the donors, about 180 million T cells yielded some 110 million unique TCR beta sequences and less than 300 Gb of sequence data. Roughly 300 gigabases of sequencing data and some 85 million unique TCR sequences were included in an early release covering 550 to 650 HLA-typed donors. Of the approximately 370 genotyped donors, 81% were placed in the genetic ancestry cluster associated with self-reported Caucasian donors. The study aimed to test whether cataloging public T cell receptors could reveal signatures of past pathogen exposure. The T cell repertoires of about 700 subjects were profiled by immunosequencing and related to cytomegalovirus serostatus. Along with the roughly 710-subject first cohort, a separate validation cohort of some 130 different subjects was used. To predict cytomegalovirus infection status, the study brought together high-throughput TCR immunosequencing, statistical association of individual TCRs with disease status, and machine learning. A later analysis re-examined previously published TCR beta repertoires from roughly 650 donors and added high-resolution HLA genotyping to investigate patterns of TCR occurrence. In the later analysis, no new phenotypic data were used to find candidate immune exposures; instead, reliance was placed on TCR beta sequences and their occurrence across donors. To decide whether each TCR beta V gene segment behaved as functional or pseudogenic, an earlier analysis of approximately 590 of the donors relied on high-throughput TCR beta sequencing. Donor age, sex, ethnicity and CMV serostatus were collected together with the repertoire data. A later genetic analysis took genome-wide SNP genotypes for about three fifths of the roughly 670 donors and used that subset as a discovery cohort. All discovery cohort repertoires had been generated using a single sequencing platform. Both class I and class II loci were covered by HLA typing, at four-digit resolution. Typing coverage varied by locus: roughly 629-630 donors for A, B, C, DRB1 and DQB1; about 520 for DQA1; approximately 610 for DPA1; approximately 490 for DPB1. Roughly five DR-DQ haplotypes were handled as single units for association and clustering because linkage in the cohort was strong. On average, approximately 250,000 unique TCR beta nucleotide sequences were sequenced per donor among some 420 genotyped donors of the cohort, with roughly 18% of those sequences being non-productive.

Beyond this particular receptor, the publication reports: The study gave a list of some 150 TCR beta chains associated with cytomegalovirus. In an earlier analysis of some 540 of the donors, most TCR beta V segments appeared in productive rearrangements about 87% or about 30% of the time, broadly matching IMGT annotations. Correlated functional status among segregating V segments might be attributable to linkage disequilibrium, but an unknown experimental factor could not be ruled out. A cluster of highly shared sequence variants was judged likely to represent a technical artifact of the sequencing pipeline. Cytomegalovirus status was reported to be diagnosed by the classifier with high specificity and sensitivity in both the original and validation cohorts. A later genetic analysis reported fewer N-insertions in productive TCRs among donors in an Asian-associated ancestry cluster than the roughly 650-donor mean. The 87-base-pair reads could not distinguish some IMGT-functional V segments, including TRBV6-2 and TRBV6-3, so those segments were excluded. Most TCR sequences were observed very rarely across donors, whereas some public TCRs were present in many individuals. Immune exposure information for the cohort was limited to CMV serostatus. In vitro tests confirmed that three of the cytomegalovirus-associated TCR beta chains recognize cytomegalovirus antigens. Specific HLA alleles were associated with 15,000 to 20,000 TCR beta sequences at a false discovery rate of 0.05 in a later analysis. In a later analysis, HLA-associated TCR beta chains showed more clonal expansion and lower generation probabilities than non-associated chains that were equally common. Seventeen rarely observed V segments, including chromosome 9 orphons, were excluded from the earlier analysis of approximately 600 of the donors because counts were too low. In a later analysis, several top co-occurrence clusters were reported to appear linked to parvovirus B19, influenza, CMV and Epstein-Barr virus. Roughly uniform sequencing depth across donors was assumed in presence/absence analyses, although this assumption may not hold. Assigning TCR associations to individual alleles was difficult when HLA alleles, especially DR and DQ, strongly co-occurred. According to a later analysis, most CMV-associated TCR beta chains appeared to be HLA-restricted, and the HLA associations seemed to be driven largely by CMV exposure. The authors suggested that the approach could potentially be generalized to other disease states and immunological phenotypes. Because some donors lacked HLA typing at each locus, the association tests relied only on the typed subset. This cohort had only TCR beta chains sequenced, and the lack of alpha or paired-chain data limited which features could be detected. An association between a missense DCLRE1C variant and V-gene and J-gene trimming of TCR beta chains was found in a later genetic analysis and replicated in an independent cohort. A later analysis found that TCR association rates varied across HLA loci, with DRB1 alleles showing the most associated TCRs and HLA-C alleles the fewest. A further reported finding was that TCR beta sequences accurately predicted the HLA-A and HLA-B alleles for most subjects in the first cohort.

As for this clone: Its antigen remains undetermined. No much larger clonotype is one base removed from it; base qualities were not supplied.

Library construction relied on the immunoSEQ multiplex PCR assay. For the multiplex PCR, a mixture combining 60 forward primers for TCR Vbeta segments and 13 reverse primers for TCR Jbeta segments was used. Amplification of the CDR3 region of rearranged TCR beta genes was performed with a multiplex PCR assay on genomic DNA. Amplified TCR beta libraries were sequenced as 87-base-pair reads on the Illumina HiSeq System. On the study's bioinformatics: Across the roughly 700 repertoires, a later analysis counted some 80 million unique TCR beta chains, around 10 million of which were shared by at least two donors. Raw reads were error-corrected and collapsed into unique sequences with a nearest-neighbor algorithm that merged closely related sequences to remove PCR and sequencing errors. To assign V, D and J gene segments, CDR3 sequences were aligned to IMGT reference sequences. For a sequence to be retained, at least a six-nucleotide match to both a V gene segment and a J gene segment was required. Rearrangements were classified as productive when the CDR3 lacked stop codons and remained in frame with V and J, and all other rearrangements were classified as non-productive. Following IMGT convention, CDR3 was defined as the stretch from the second conserved V-encoded cysteine to the conserved J-encoded phenylalanine. The earlier analysis of 550 to 650 of the donors excluded any sequence lacking an unambiguous match to a single V gene segment. An earlier analysis of some 500 of the donors classified V segments as functional when productive rearrangements were above 56.7% and as segregating when the standard deviation between donors was above 5%. A statistical classification framework was developed to diagnose cytomegalovirus status using the catalog of TCR beta chain sequences. V and J gene assignment, in a later analysis, came from comparing TCR nucleotide sequences with IMGT/GENE-DB human TR gene sequences. In a later analysis, CDR3 sequences and most-parsimonious VDJ recombination scenarios were assigned using the TCRdist pipeline. In a later analysis, each TCR beta chain was defined by its CDR3 amino acid sequence together with its V-gene family, and reads without a unique V-gene family were excluded. To address suspected cross-contamination and a sequencing artifact, a later analysis removed a few hundred highly shared, low-generation-probability nucleotide sequences. In a later analysis, a clonal expansion index for each public chain was calculated from normalized within-repertoire ranks of inferred template counts. In a later analysis, generation probabilities were computed with a VDJ recombination model fitted to out-of-frame rearrangements, and the resulting probabilities were checked against IGoR. In a later analysis, hypergeometric tests were used to score TCR-TCR, TCR-HLA and TCR-CMV co-occurrence, with a repertoire-size bias correction applied to TCR pairs. False discovery rates were estimated in a later analysis by permuting HLA or CMV assignments 20 times. In a later analysis, co-occurring TCRs were grouped using DBSCAN, with TCRdist sequence similarity added in when clustering inside HLA-allele-positive subsets. Repertoires with fewer than 30,000 or more than 120,000 public chains, plus five repertoires with anomalous nucleotide sharing, were excluded from co-occurrence clustering. TCRdb's version of the immuneACCESS table is confined to in-frame rearrangements and falls short of the full clone set. An unresolved V gene accounts for under half of the shortfall where checked; the remainder is of unknown origin. The V and J calls and clone size were taken over from that table, and D and trimming were inferred from the DNA. This sample gives over 65,000 clones in total; over 75% of them show up just once. 13% of the sample belongs to the ten largest clones.

The cohort consisted of 666 healthy bone marrow donors. At the time of sampling, all cohort members were nominally healthy, though unrecorded immune exposures were likely present. Of the approximately 700 cohort members, approximately 300 had positive CMV serostatus and 350 to 400 had negative CMV serostatus, and CMV serostatus was not recorded for the donor. A peripheral blood sample was collected from each donor, and TCR beta sequencing was performed on peripheral blood mononuclear cells. Genomic DNA extraction from the blood cell samples was performed with the Qiagen DNeasy Blood Extraction Kit. According to the germline V gene (reference sequence), CDR1 reads SEHNR and CDR2 reads FQNEAQ. Deletion took 6 bases off V and 7 bases off J, with a span of 12 bases between the germline ends. The CDR3 spans 12 residues, from the cysteine through the phenylalanine. The read is trimmed to its CDR3 DNA, 36 bases read in frame from base 1.

Sequencing was done on a sample of PBMCs. This receptor chain uses TRBV7-9 and TRBJ2-5, with a weak D call of TRBD2 (6 bases match). This sequence was found in a human donor in good health. The CDR3 here reads CASSGDFLTQYF. The DNA is as follows: TGTGCCAGCAGTGGGGACTTCCTGACCCAGTACTTC.